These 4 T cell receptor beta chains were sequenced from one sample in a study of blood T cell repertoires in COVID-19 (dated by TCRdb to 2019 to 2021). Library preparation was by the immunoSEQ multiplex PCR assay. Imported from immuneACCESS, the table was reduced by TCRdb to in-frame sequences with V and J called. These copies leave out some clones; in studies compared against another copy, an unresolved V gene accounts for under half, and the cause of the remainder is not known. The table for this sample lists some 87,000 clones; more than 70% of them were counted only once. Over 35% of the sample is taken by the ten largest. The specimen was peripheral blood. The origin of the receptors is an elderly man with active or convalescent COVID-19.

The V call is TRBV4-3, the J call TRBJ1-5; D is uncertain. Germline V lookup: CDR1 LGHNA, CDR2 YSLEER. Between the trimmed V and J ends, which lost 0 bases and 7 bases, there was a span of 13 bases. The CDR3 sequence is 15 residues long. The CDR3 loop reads CASSQDRGIGQPQHF. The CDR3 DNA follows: TGCGCCAGCAGCCAAGATAGAGGGATCGGGCAGCCCCAGCATTTT.

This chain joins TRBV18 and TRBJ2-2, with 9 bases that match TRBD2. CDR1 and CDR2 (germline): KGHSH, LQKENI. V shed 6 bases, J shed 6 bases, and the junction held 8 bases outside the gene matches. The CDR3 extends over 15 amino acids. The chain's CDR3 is CASSLSGSPPGELFF. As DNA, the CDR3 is TGTGCCAGCTCCCTTAGCGGGAGCCCACCCGGGGAGCTGTTTTTT.

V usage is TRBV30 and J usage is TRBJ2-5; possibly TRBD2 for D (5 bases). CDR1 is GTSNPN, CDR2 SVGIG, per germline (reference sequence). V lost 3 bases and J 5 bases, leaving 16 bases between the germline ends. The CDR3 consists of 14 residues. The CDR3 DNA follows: TGTGCCTGGAGCGTCCAGCCCTCGGGGGAGACCCAGTACTTC. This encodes CAWSVQPSGETQYF.

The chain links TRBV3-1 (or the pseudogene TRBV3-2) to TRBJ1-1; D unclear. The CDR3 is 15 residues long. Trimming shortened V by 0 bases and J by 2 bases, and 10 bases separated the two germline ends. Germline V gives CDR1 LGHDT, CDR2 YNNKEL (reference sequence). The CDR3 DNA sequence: TGTGCCAGCAGCCAAGACGGCAGGAAAAACACTGAAGCTTTCTTT. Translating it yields CASSQDGRKNTEAFF.